These T cell receptor beta chains were read from a single sample in a study of T cells in Graves' hyperthyroidism and ophthalmopathy. Using its own MiXCR run on the multiplex PCR reads, TCRdb lists one record per CDR3 protein. The sample lists approximately 520,000 distinct CDR3 sequences, less than 25% occurring once. The sequenced material came from blood. These receptors came from a man aged 18 to 30 with Graves' hyperthyroidism. CDR3s include the opening cysteine and the closing phenylalanine or tryptophan. A D gene is named only where the DNA matches it firmly. Clone size is not always given. Where it is, it says once, few, many or a class for expanded clones.

j_call v_call clone_size d_call cdr3_aa cdr3_nt
TRBJ1-1 TRBV6-1 many - CASSGWTVEAFF TGTGCCAGCAGTGGATGGACAGTCGAAGCTTTCTTT
TRBJ1-5 TRBV10-3 - - CAISEGRDGNQPQHF TGTGCCATCAGTGAGGGCAGGGACGGCAATCAGCCCCAGCATTTT
TRBJ2-7 TRBV28 many - CASSFVGGAIEQYF TGTGCCAGCAGTTTCGTTGGGGGGGCAATTGAGCAGTACTTC
TRBJ2-3 TRBV4-1 few - CASSIAGSTDTQYF TGCGCCAGCAGCATCGCGGGGAGCACAGATACGCAGTATTTT
TRBJ2-2 TRBV7-2 many - CASSWGPGNTGELFF TGTGCCAGCAGCTGGGGGCCAGGGAACACCGGGGAGCTGTTTTTT
TRBJ2-2 TRBV12-3/TRBV12-4 few - CASSLWQGELFF TGTGCCAGCAGTTTATGGCAAGGGGAGCTGTTTTTT
TRBJ1-1 TRBV6-1 few - CASSERGARAGTEAFF TGTGCCAGCAGTGAACGAGGGGCCAGGGCGGGCACTGAAGCTTTCTTC
TRBJ2-7 TRBV20-1 - - CSAAFGGGPEQYF TGCAGTGCCGCATTCGGGGGCGGGCCCGAGCAGTACTTC
TRBJ1-5 TRBV11-3 many - CASSRRRDNNQPQHF TGTGCCAGCAGCCGACGCCGGGACAATAATCAGCCCCAGCATTTT
TRBJ1-2 TRBV7-2 - - CASSLEFTGYGYTF TGTGCCAGCAGCTTAGAATTCACAGGGTATGGCTACACCTTC
TRBJ2-7 TRBV6-1 few TRBD1 CASSEGSTGGHYEQYF TGTGCCAGCAGTGAAGGGAGTACAGGGGGCCACTACGAGCAGTACTTC
TRBJ1-3 TRBV6-1 once - CASSPPGSGNTIHF TGTGCCAGCAGCCCCCCCGGCTCTGGGAACACCATACATTTT
TRBJ1-5 TRBV12-3/TRBV12-4 many - CASSLSRPNQPQHF TGTGCCAGCAGTTTGTCCAGACCCAATCAGCCCCAGCATTTT
TRBJ2-2 TRBV27 - TRBD1 CASSLFSLGTGHTGELFF TGTGCCAGCAGTCTTTTCAGCCTCGGGACAGGGCACACCGGGGAGCTGTTTTTT
TRBJ2-5 TRBV5-4 - - CASSQGPGAQETQYF TGCGCCAGCAGCCAAGGTCCCGGGGCTCAAGAGACCCAGTACTTC
TRBJ1-2 TRBV2 many - CASSAQGDYGYTF TGTGCCAGCAGTGCACAGGGTGACTATGGCTACACCTTC
TRBJ1-5 TRBV27 many TRBD1 CASSLAGGASNQPQHF TGTGCCAGCAGTTTGGCAGGGGGCGCGAGCAATCAGCCCCAGCATTTT
TRBJ1-2 TRBV12-3/TRBV12-4 many - CASSLRGGVYGYTF TGTGCCAGCAGTCTACGGGGGGGGGTTTATGGCTACACCTTC
TRBJ2-5 TRBV12-3/TRBV12-4 many TRBD1 CASSPTPIGTGKETQYF TGTGCCAGCAGTCCTACCCCGATCGGGACAGGGAAAGAGACCCAGTACTTC
TRBJ2-3 TRBV12-3/TRBV12-4 - - CASSLEGADTQYF TGTGCCAGCAGTTTAGAGGGGGCAGATACGCAGTATTTT
TRBJ2-7 TRBV25-1 many TRBD1 CASSEYSDRGFNEQYF TGTGCCAGCAGTGAATACTCGGACAGGGGGTTCAACGAGCAGTACTTC
TRBJ1-2 TRBV24-1 many TRBD1 CATSEPGTGAYGYTF TGTGCCACCAGTGAACCCGGGACAGGGGCTTATGGCTACACCTTC
TRBJ2-4 TRBV10-3 many TRBD2 CAISDDPGLASSAKNIQYF TGTGCCATCAGTGACGATCCGGGACTAGCGTCCTCAGCCAAAAACATTCAGTACTTC
TRBJ1-6 TRBV6-5 - TRBD1 CASSYWTGAEETHYF TGTGCCAGCAGTTACTGGACAGGGGCCGAAGAGACCCATTACTTT
TRBJ2-7 TRBV7-2 many TRBD2 CASSPSGGAFGEQYF TGTGCCAGCAGCCCTAGCGGGGGGGCATTCGGCGAGCAGTACTTC
TRBJ2-7 TRBV20-1 many - CSAPLQGRSYEQYF TGCAGTGCTCCCCTTCAGGGGAGATCCTACGAGCAGTACTTC
TRBJ1-1 TRBV20-1 many - CSARGGRLTEAFF TGCAGTGCTAGAGGAGGGCGTCTCACGGAAGCTTTCTTT
TRBJ1-2 TRBV4-2 many - CASSPAGDGGGRGYTF TGTGCCAGCAGCCCAGCCGGCGACGGGGGGGGGCGAGGCTACACCTTC
TRBJ2-2 TRBV7-3 - - CASSSRIGELFF TGTGCCAGCAGCTCGCGAATCGGGGAGCTGTTTTTT
TRBJ1-5 TRBV28 - - CAYMRAGSNQPQHF TGTGCCTATATGCGGGCAGGGAGCAATCAGCCCCAGCATTTT
TRBJ1-6 TRBV28 many - CASSFRESSYNSPLHF TGTGCCAGCAGTTTTAGGGAAAGCTCCTATAATTCACCCCTCCACTTT
TRBJ2-7 TRBV29-1 many - CSVGWGRDEQYF TGCAGCGTTGGGTGGGGTCGGGACGAGCAGTACTTC
TRBJ2-7 TRBV11-3 - TRBD1 CASSTGQGHEQYF TGTGCCAGCAGCACCGGACAGGGCCACGAGCAGTACTTC
TRBJ1-1 TRBV18 many - CASSLQITEAFF TGTGCCAGCTCGCTACAGATCACTGAAGCTTTCTTT
TRBJ2-7 TRBV12-3/TRBV12-4 once - CASSVEDRAYEQYF TGTGCCAGCAGCGTAGAGGACAGAGCCTACGAGCAGTACTTC
TRBJ1-2 TRBV6-2/TRBV6-3 many TRBD1 CAAGTAGGYTF TGTGCCGCCGGGACAGCGGGCGGCTACACCTTC
TRBJ1-5 TRBV2 many - CATWWGAQEGYQPQHF TGTGCCACTTGGTGGGGCGCCCAAGAGGGGTATCAGCCCCAGCATTTT
TRBJ2-7 TRBV12-3/TRBV12-4 many TRBD1 CASSPGQGTGEQYF TGCGCCAGCAGCCCGGGACAGGGAACGGGGGAGCAGTACTTC
TRBJ2-7 TRBV27 many TRBD2 CASSLLGAGSYEQYF TGTGCCAGCAGTTTGCTGGGAGCGGGGAGCTACGAGCAGTACTTC
TRBJ2-7 TRBV28 - - CASSPIVGPGYEQYF TGTGCCAGCAGCCCTATTGTGGGTCCAGGGTACGAGCAGTACTTC
TRBJ2-5 TRBV12-3/TRBV12-4 - TRBD1 CASSFPTGMETQYF TGTGCCAGCAGTTTTCCGACAGGGATGGAGACCCAGTACTTC
TRBJ2-5 TRBV6-5 many TRBD2 CASSSFFSGGMETQYF TGTGCCAGCAGTTCATTTTTTAGCGGGGGGATGGAGACCCAGTACTTC
TRBJ2-4 TRBV19 - - CASSSRVFDIQYF TGTGCCAGTAGTTCCAGGGTTTTCGATATTCAGTACTTC
TRBJ1-1 TRBV11-2 - - CASSRNRAAAFF TGTGCCAGCAGCCGTAACAGGGCGGCAGCTTTCTTT
TRBJ1-2 TRBV4-1 many TRBD1 CASSLGQGGTYGYTF TGCGCCAGCAGCCTGGGACAGGGGGGAACCTATGGCTACACCTTC
TRBJ2-5 TRBV12-3/TRBV12-4 many - CASSLWLGAETQYF TGTGCCAGCAGTTTATGGTTGGGGGCTGAGACCCAGTACTTC
TRBJ1-2 TRBV28 many - CASSFGRNIYGYTF TGTGCCAGCAGTTTTGGCCGTAACATCTATGGCTACACCTTC
TRBJ2-7 TRBV5-8 many TRBD2 CASSLTGLIYEQYF TGTGCCAGCAGCTTGACGGGACTAATCTACGAGCAGTACTTC
TRBJ1-1 TRBV28 many - CASSLGRSNTEAFF TGTGCCAGCAGTTTAGGTAGATCAAACACTGAAGCTTTCTTT
TRBJ2-3 TRBV9 - - CASSVEEGLHTQYF TGTGCCAGCAGCGTAGAGGAGGGTTTACATACGCAGTATTTT
TRBJ1-1 TRBV6-1 many TRBD1 CASNPTGKFGNTEAFF TGTGCCAGCAATCCGACAGGGAAATTCGGGAACACTGAAGCTTTCTTT
TRBJ2-2 TRBV19 many TRBD2 CASSIVLAGPELFF TGTGCCAGTAGTATTGTGCTAGCGGGTCCGGAGCTGTTTTTT
TRBJ2-2 TRBV28 once TRBD1 CASSLPGTGTDGELFF TGTGCCAGCAGTCTCCCCGGGACAGGGACCGACGGGGAGCTGTTTTTT